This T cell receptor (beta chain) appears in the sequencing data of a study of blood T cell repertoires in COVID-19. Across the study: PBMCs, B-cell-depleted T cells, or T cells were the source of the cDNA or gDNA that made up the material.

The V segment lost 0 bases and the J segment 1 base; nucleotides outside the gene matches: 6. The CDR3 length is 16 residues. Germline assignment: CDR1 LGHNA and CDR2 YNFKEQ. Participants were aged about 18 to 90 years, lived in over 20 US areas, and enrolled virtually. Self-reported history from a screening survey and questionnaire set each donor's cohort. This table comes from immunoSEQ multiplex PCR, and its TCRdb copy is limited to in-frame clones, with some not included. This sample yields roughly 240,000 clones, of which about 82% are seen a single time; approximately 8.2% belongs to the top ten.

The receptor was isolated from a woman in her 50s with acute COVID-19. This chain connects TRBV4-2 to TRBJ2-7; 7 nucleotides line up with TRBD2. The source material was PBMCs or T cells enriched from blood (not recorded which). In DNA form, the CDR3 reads TGTGCCAGCAGCCAAGATTTGGGCGGGGGATCCTACGAGCAGTACTTC. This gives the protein CASSQDLGGGSYEQYF.